This paragraph covers one T cell receptor (beta chain) sequence. Its antigen is currently unknown. The data are from a study of T-cell reconstitution after alpha-beta-depleted transplantation in children. A TCRbeta library incorporating unique molecular identifiers was prepared. MiXCR, applied by TCRdb to the PCR reads, yields one record per CDR3 protein. Among a few hundred thousand distinct CDR3 sequences listed, roughly 13% were seen once. CDR3 size: 15 residues. CDR1 and CDR2 (germline): LNHNV, YYDKDF (reference sequence). V shed 1 base, J shed 3 bases, and the junction held 6 bases outside the gene matches. Study-level results: Reported findings indicate that, about two months after transplant, alpha-beta T cells came from several hundred expanded clones, which were derived from non-depleted graft cells. The main origin of T-cell counts and diversity one year after transplant was newly produced T cells. Certain patients had high TCRbeta diversity at day 60, and it came from recipient T cells and thymic progenitors that survived.

The genes are TRBV15 and TRBJ2-7, with TRBD2 matching over 7 bases. The source is a male patient aged 10-17 years who had a stem cell transplant for acute myeloid leukemia, so the T cells may come from the graft donor. Source: PBMCs, mostly from graft donor cells, taken 360 days after TCRalphabeta/CD19-depleted stem cell transplant. The CDR3 region has the DNA TGTGCCACCAGCAGAGCTCTGACTAGCCGCTACGAGCAGTACTTC. Its protein is CATSRALTSRYEQYF.